Reported below is one TCR beta chain. What it binds is not known. The use of a sample-barcoded 5' primer and a J-beta primer mix characterized a second PCR of about 7 to 12 cycles. One entry per CDR3 protein results from TCRdb running MiXCR on the 5' RACE reads. Among 800,000 or so distinct CDR3 sequences, roughly 25% were seen once, and the ten largest hold 3% to 4%. The sample is drawn from a study of blood T cells in healthy people across ages. Study-level points and caveats: What prevented conclusive comparison of naive and antigen-experienced cells was that PBMCs were unsorted.

The germline V gene encodes CDR1 SGHAT and CDR2 FQNNGV. The CDR3 has 15 residues. Trimming removed 1 base at V and 2 bases at J, with 12 bases between. Another study also made use of these data, one on T cells of mothers and their children. Turning to that study: Reads obtained per mother exceeded 8.5 million TCR beta CDR3 reads, with roughly 3.3 million obtained per child.

The gene calls are TRBV11-2 and TRBJ2-7; D remains ambiguous. The sequencing input was blood. The source of this sequence is a boy younger than 18 in good health. The CDR3 is CASSLGVLQTYEQYF. The CDR3 DNA reads TGTGCCAGCAGCTTAGGAGTCTTACAAACCTACGAGCAGTACTTC.